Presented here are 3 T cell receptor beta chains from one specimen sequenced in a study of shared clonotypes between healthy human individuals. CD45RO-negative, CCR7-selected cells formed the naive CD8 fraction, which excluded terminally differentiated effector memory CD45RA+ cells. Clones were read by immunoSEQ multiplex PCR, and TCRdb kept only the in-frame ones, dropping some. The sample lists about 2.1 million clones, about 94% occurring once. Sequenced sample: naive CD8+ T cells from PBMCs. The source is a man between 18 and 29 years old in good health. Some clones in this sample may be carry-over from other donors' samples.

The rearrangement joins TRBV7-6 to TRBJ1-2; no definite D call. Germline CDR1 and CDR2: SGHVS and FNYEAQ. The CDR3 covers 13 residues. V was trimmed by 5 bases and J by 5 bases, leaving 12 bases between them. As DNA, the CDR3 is TGTGCCAGCAGCCCTTACGTCGGATATGGCTACACCTTC. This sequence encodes CASSPYVGYGYTF.

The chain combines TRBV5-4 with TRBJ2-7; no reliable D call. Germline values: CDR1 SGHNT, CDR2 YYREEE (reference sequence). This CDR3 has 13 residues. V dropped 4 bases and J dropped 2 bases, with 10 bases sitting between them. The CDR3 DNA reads TGTGCCAGCAGCGTATGGGGAACCTACGAGCAGTACTTC. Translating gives CASSVWGTYEQYF.

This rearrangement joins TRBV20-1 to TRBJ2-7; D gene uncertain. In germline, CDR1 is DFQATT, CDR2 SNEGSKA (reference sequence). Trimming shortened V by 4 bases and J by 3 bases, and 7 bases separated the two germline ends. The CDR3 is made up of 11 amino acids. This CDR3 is CSATEGYEQYF. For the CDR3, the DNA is TGCAGTGCTACCGAAGGCTACGAGCAGTACTTC.